The 13 T cell receptor beta chains below come from one sample, sequenced in a study of T cells after yellow fever vaccination. MiXCR was run by TCRdb on the 5' RACE reads, yielding one entry per CDR3 protein. The table has fewer than 400,000 distinct CDR3 sequences, under 7.5% seen once. Sequencing used PBMCs, obtained 5 days after the yellow fever booster vaccination. The receptor set was obtained from a man between 25 and 39 years old who received the YFV17D yellow fever vaccine.

This clonotype was seen a handful of times. V and J are TRBV7-2 and TRBJ2-1, with no clear D. Germline loops: CDR1 SGHTA, CDR2 FQGNSA. The ends were cut back, 1 base at V and 9 bases at J, with 7 bases in the middle. The CDR3 consists of 12 residues. The CDR3 DNA reads TGTGCCAGCAGCTTAGTGGTCGGTGAGCAGTTCTTC. It yields the protein CASSLVVGEQFF.

This clonotype has more than one count but fewer than ten. Sequence at one end of the junction differs from germline and may be a read error. The chain recombines TRBV20-1 with TRBJ2-1, with a possible D match to TRBD2 (5 bases). The CDR3 contains 16 residues. Germline V gives CDR1 DFQATT, CDR2 SNEGSKA (reference sequence). The chain's CDR3 is CCAREVGGLGYNEQFF. The CDR3 nucleotides are TGCTGTGCTAGAGAGGTGGGCGGACTTGGCTACAATGAGCAGTTCTTC.

The DNA for the CDR3 is TGTGCCAGCAGCCCCGGGGGGTATATGTCGAATGAGCAGTTCTTC. Protein: CASSPGGYMSNEQFF. The chain couples TRBV14 to TRBJ2-1, with 7 positions matching TRBD2. The CDR3 is 15 amino acids. CDR1 and CDR2 from the germline V gene are SGHDN and FVKESK. J gave up 7 bases and V 4 bases, and 10 bases lay outside the gene matches. Full variable domain (outside the CDR3, taken from reference TRBV14 and TRBJ2-1): EAGVTQFPSHSVIEKGQTVTLRCDPISGHDNLYWYRRVMGKEIKFLLHFVKESKQDESGMPNNRFLAERTGGTYSTLKVQPAELEDSGVYFCASSPGGYMSNEQFFGPGTRLTVL.

This clonotype has a count of ten or more. The V and J genes are TRBV7-9 and TRBJ2-1; TRBD2 matches 7 bases. The CDR3 consists of 16 residues. Germline loops: CDR1 SEHNR, CDR2 FQNEAQ (reference sequence). With 7 bases clipped from V and 1 base from J, the junction kept 10 bases outside the gene matches. CDR3 nucleotide sequence: TGTGCCAGCACCCCCACCGGGAGGAGATCCTACAATGAGCAGTTCTTC. It specifies CASTPTGRRSYNEQFF.

This clonotype was detected many times. The chain links TRBV28 to TRBJ2-1; no firm D call. V was clipped by 3 bases and J by 0 bases, with 3 bases between them. The CDR3 totals 13 residues. In germline, CDR1 is MDHEN, CDR2 SYDVKM. The DNA of the CDR3 is TGTGCCAGCAGTTTTGTCTCCTACAATGAGCAGTTCTTC. Protein sequence: CASSFVSYNEQFF. The whole variable domain, remainder taken from reference TRBV28 and TRBJ2-1, is DVKVTQSSRYLVKRTGEKVFLECVQDMDHENMFWYRQDPGLGLRLIYFSYDVKMKEKGDIPEGYSVSREKKERFSLILESASTNQTSMYLCASSFVSYNEQFFGPGTRLTVL.

The rearrangement uses TRBV30 and TRBJ2-3, with a weak D call TRBD2 (5 bases). Germline values: CDR1 GTSNPN, CDR2 SVGIG (reference sequence). V dropped 0 bases and J dropped 1 base, with 17 bases sitting between them. The CDR3 runs to 17 residues. CDR3 amino acids: CAWSVSGVRAGTDTQYF. DNA for the CDR3: TGTGCCTGGAGTGTAAGCGGAGTTCGGGCCGGCACAGATACGCAGTATTTT.

This clonotype appeared many times. The V and J genes are TRBV7-2 and TRBJ2-7; D is possibly TRBD2 (6 bases). CDR3 length: 13 amino acids. Trimming shortened V by 6 bases and J by 1 base, and 10 bases separated the two germline ends. CDR1 and CDR2 from the germline V gene are SGHTA and FQGNSA. CDR3 residues: CASRAAGSYEQYF. The DNA for the CDR3 is TGTGCCAGCAGGGCAGCGGGTTCCTACGAGCAGTACTTC.

The chain is built from TRBV21-1 and TRBJ2-3. TRBV21-1 is deemed a pseudogene. The CDR3 has 12 amino acids. The DNA for the CDR3 is TGTGCCAGGCGGACTAGCCCAGATACGCAGTATTTT. Amino acids: CARRTSPDTQYF.

This clonotype was detected ten times or more. The chain recombines TRBV19 with TRBJ2-1, with TRBD2 as a possible D gene (5 bases). This CDR3 spans 12 amino acids. Germline lookup yields CDR1 LNHDA and CDR2 SQIVND (reference sequence). V lost 10 bases to trimming and J lost 4 bases, with 11 bases between them. The CDR3 DNA reads as TGTGCCACCGCACTAGGGTACAATGAGCAGTTCTTC. Translating gives CATALGYNEQFF.

This clonotype showed up just a few times. The genes are TRBV5-1 and TRBJ2-1, with 11 bases fitting TRBD1. In germline, CDR1 is SGHRS, CDR2 YFSETQ. Germline trimming cut 4 bases from V and 6 bases from J; bases unmatched to any gene: 6. CDR3 length: 15 amino acids. CDR3 nucleotide sequence: TGCGCCAGCAGCCCTGGCGGGACAGGGGGCAATGAGCAGTTCTTC. Translated: CASSPGGTGGNEQFF.

Many counts were recorded for this clonotype. The rearrangement links TRBV6-5 to TRBJ1-1; D uncertain. Deletions cut 0 bases from V and 1 base from J, with 9 bases between. The germline gives CDR1 MNHEY, CDR2 SVGAGI. The CDR3 covers 15 residues. CDR3 in amino acids: CASSYSSEGNTEAFF. Here the CDR3 DNA reads TGTGCCAGCAGTTACTCGTCGGAGGGGAACACTGAAGCTTTCTTT.

There are a few counts of this clonotype. The V gene is TRBV12-3 or TRBV12-4, the J gene TRBJ1-2; possibly TRBD1 for D (5 bases). V dropped 11 bases and J dropped 2 bases, with 15 bases sitting between them. This CDR3 region has 13 residues. CDR3 loop: CAVPRGLNYGYTF. CDR3 nucleotide sequence: TGTGCCGTACCCCGGGGGTTAAACTATGGCTACACCTTC.

This clonotype has a count of ten or more. The V gene is TRBV7-8, the J gene TRBJ2-5; D is undetermined. CDR1 is SGHVS and CDR2 is FQNEAQ in the germline V gene. The CDR3 consists of 14 residues. Trimming took 5 bases from V and 8 from J, leaving 18 bases between them. The CDR3 is CASSAMTTPNTQYF. CDR3 DNA sequence: TGTGCCAGCAGCGCAATGACAACCCCAAATACCCAGTACTTC.